This passage covers 19 T cell receptor beta chains from one sample sequenced in a study of OX40 agonist ivuxolimab in advanced cancers. The table came from immunoSEQ multiplex PCR; TCRdb's copy has only in-frame clones and leaves some out. The table has fewer than 85,000 clones, about nine tenths seen once; the top ten hold 6.2%. The sequencing here drew on CD4+ or CD8+ T cells sorted from blood, taken in a trial of the OX40 agonist ivuxolimab. The receptors derive from an adult with an advanced solid tumor such as melanoma, head and neck, liver or kidney cancer.

This clone was observed many times. The chain has TRBV19 and TRBJ1-5, with D tentatively TRBD1 (6 bases). The ends were cut back, 3 bases at V and 7 bases at J, with 13 bases in the middle. The germline V gene encodes CDR1 LNHDA and CDR2 SQIVND (reference sequence). The CDR3 loop spans 14 amino acids. CDR3 amino acids: CASSMGHLRQPQHF. In nucleotides, the CDR3 is TGTGCCAGTAGTATGGGACACCTTCGGCAGCCCCAGCATTTT.

The chain carries TRBV27 and TRBJ1-1; the D gene is possibly TRBD1 (6 bases). Between the trimmed V and J ends, which lost 3 bases and 11 bases, there was a span of 22 bases. Per the germline V gene, CDR1 is MNHEY and CDR2 is SMNVEV (reference sequence). CDR3 length: 15 amino acids. CDR3 nucleotides: TGTGCCAGCAGTTTCATATCCGGACAGCCCGGCTGGGCTTTCTTT. Its translation: CASSFISGQPGWAFF.

This clone was detected only a few times. Other nucleotide sequences in the sample specify the same CDR3. This chain links TRBV7-9 with TRBJ2-3; perhaps TRBD2 as D (6 bases). Trimming removed 6 bases from V and 0 bases from J, with 13 bases in between. The CDR3 covers 15 residues. Per the germline V gene, CDR1 is SEHNR and CDR2 is FQNEAQ (reference sequence). In DNA form, the CDR3 reads TGTGCCAGCAGTTCGAGACTAGAAAGCACAGATACGCAGTATTTT. Protein sequence: CASSSRLESTDTQYF.

V gene TRBV6-5 combines with J gene TRBJ1-5; no clear D. The germline CDR1 and CDR2 sequences are MNHEY and SVGAGI. This CDR3 has 14 amino acids. V shed 6 bases and J shed 2 bases, with 11 bases lying between them. In nucleotides, the CDR3 is TGTGCCAGCAGAAATACACGGGGCAATCAGCCCCAGCATTTT. The encoded protein is CASRNTRGNQPQHF.

In its sample, this clone was seen a few times. The chain recombines TRBV15 with TRBJ2-3; D is unclear. This CDR3 has 15 residues. Germline CDR1 LNHNV, CDR2 YYDKDF (reference sequence). The ends were cut back, 5 bases at V and 0 bases at J, with 12 bases in the middle. CDR3 in amino acids: CATSPRPTSTDTQYF. CDR3 DNA sequence: TGTGCCACCAGCCCCCGTCCAACTAGCACAGATACGCAGTATTTT.

The rearrangement joins TRBV6-6 to TRBJ1-5; tentative D call: TRBD1 (6 bases). The CDR3 totals 16 residues. The V end was cut by 6 bases, the J end by 0 bases, with 15 bases between. CDR1 is MNHNY and CDR2 is SVGAGI in the germline V gene (reference sequence). The DNA of the CDR3 is TGTGCCAGCAGCTCGTTTGGACAGCTTAGCAATCAGCCCCAGCATTTT. As protein: CASSSFGQLSNQPQHF.

J is TRBJ2-5 and V is TRBV5-1, with a possible D match to TRBD2 (6 bases). The CDR3 spans 14 residues. Germline CDR1 and CDR2: SGHRS and YFSETQ. Trimming cost V 4 bases and J 4 bases, with 14 bases left between them. Here the CDR3 DNA reads TGCGCCAGCAGCCCCGGGGGAGTGGGAGAGACCCAGTACTTC. Translating gives CASSPGGVGETQYF.

The chain carries TRBV2 and TRBJ2-1; D gene ambiguous. In germline, CDR1 is SNHLY, CDR2 FYNNEI. CDR3 size: 11 residues. Trimming removed 3 bases at V and 6 bases at J, with 3 bases between. The CDR3 sequence is CASSETNEQFF. Here the CDR3 DNA reads TGTGCCAGCAGTGAGACCAATGAGCAGTTCTTC. The full variable domain, its missing parts supplied by reference TRBV2 and TRBJ2-1, is EPEVTQTPSHQVTQMGQEVILRCVPISNHLYFYWYRQILGQKVEFLVSFYNNEISEKSEIFDDQFSVERPDGSNFTLKIRSTKLEDSAMYFCASSETNEQFFGPGTRLTVL.

The chain uses TRBV16 and TRBJ1-5; D is ambiguous. CDR3 length equals 13 residues. The V gene lost 5 bases and the J gene lost 1 base, with 6 bases spanning the gap. Germline CDR1 and CDR2: KGHSY and FQNENV. The CDR3 is CASSFRSNQPQHF. CDR3 bases: TGTGCCAGCAGCTTCAGGAGCAATCAGCCCCAGCATTTT.

This clone was recorded only once. The V call is TRBV19, the J call TRBJ1-6; 8 positions match TRBD1. Trimming cost V 3 bases and J 8 bases; bases outside gene matches: 9. This CDR3 spans 16 amino acids. CDR1 and CDR2 (germline): LNHDA, SQIVND (reference sequence). This CDR3 reads CASSMRTGRGYSPLHF. CDR3 sequence (DNA): TGTGCCAGTAGTATGAGGACAGGGCGAGGGTATTCACCCCTCCACTTT.

The chain uses TRBV7-2 and TRBJ2-7; 9 bases are shared with TRBD2. V lost 0 bases to trimming and J lost 2 bases; unmatched junction nucleotides: 5. Germline values: CDR1 SGHTA, CDR2 FQGNSA. This CDR3 is 16 amino acids long. Here the CDR3 reads CASSLAGSGSPYEQYF. The CDR3 coding sequence is TGTGCCAGCAGCTTAGCTGGTAGCGGGAGTCCCTACGAGCAGTACTTC.

This chain uses TRBV19 with TRBJ2-7, with a tentative D call TRBD1 (5 bases). This CDR3 spans 14 amino acids. Trimming took 9 bases from V and 0 from J, leaving 15 bases between them. Germline CDR1 is LNHDA and CDR2 is SQIVND (reference sequence). CDR3 bases: TGTGCCAGCAAGAGCCAGGGCGCCTCCTACGAGCAGTACTTC. Translation gives CASKSQGASYEQYF. Drawing the rest from reference TRBV19 and TRBJ2-7, the complete variable domain is DGGITQSPKYLFRKEGQNVTLSCEQNLNHDAMYWYRQDPGQGLRLIYYSQIVNDFQKGDIAEGYSVSREKKESFPLTVTSAQKNPTAFYLCASKSQGASYEQYFGPGTRLTVT.

The V and J genes are TRBV2 and TRBJ2-1; D is ambiguous. The length of the CDR3 is 12 residues. From germline, CDR1 is SNHLY and CDR2 FYNNEI. Trimming removed 7 bases at V and 8 bases at J, with 12 bases between. The DNA for the CDR3 is TGTGCCAGCACCCAGCCTGTCGATGAGCAGTTCTTC. Encoded protein: CASTQPVDEQFF.

This clone was seen just once. V usage is TRBV4-1 and J usage is TRBJ1-2; D unresolved. The CDR3 has 16 amino acids. Deletions cut 0 bases from V and 3 bases from J, with 14 bases between. Germline V CDR1 and CDR2: MGHRA, YSYEKL. This CDR3 reads CASSQEWLSRDYGYTF. The CDR3 DNA sequence: TGCGCCAGCAGCCAAGAGTGGTTATCGCGGGACTATGGCTACACCTTC.

This chain uses TRBV6-1 with TRBJ1-2, with D hard to call. Trimming left V 7 bases short and J 5 bases short, with 20 bases between. CDR3 length equals 15 residues. Germline V gene lookup returns CDR1 MNHNS and CDR2 SASEGT. CDR3 sequence reads: CASILHEVGYYGYTF. The CDR3 nucleotides are TGTGCCAGCATCCTCCACGAGGTTGGTTATTATGGCTACACCTTC.

This chain uses TRBV9 with TRBJ1-2; TRBD1 agrees at 8 bases. CDR1 and CDR2 (germline): SGDLS, YYNGEE. With 4 bases clipped from V and 3 bases from J, the junction kept 5 bases outside the gene matches. The CDR3 runs 14 residues. CDR3 amino acids: CASSPSTGDYGYTF. DNA of the CDR3: TGTGCCAGCAGCCCATCGACAGGGGACTATGGCTACACCTTC.

The V and J genes are TRBV19 and TRBJ2-7, with TRBD2 matching over 11 bases. Unmatched junction bases numbered 8, after V lost 3 bases and J lost 4 bases. Germline CDR1 reads LNHDA; CDR2 reads SQIVND (reference sequence). The CDR3 covers 16 residues. CDR3 protein: CASSMGLAAIPYEQYF. DNA for the CDR3: TGTGCCAGTAGTATGGGACTAGCGGCCATTCCATACGAGCAGTACTTC.

This clone is a singleton in its sample. The genes are TRBV10-2 and TRBJ2-3; D gene uncertain. This CDR3 has 13 amino acids. Germline V gene sequence: CDR1 WSHSY, CDR2 SAAADI. V dropped 6 bases and J dropped 4 bases, with 11 bases sitting between them. In nucleotides, the CDR3 is TGCGCCAGCAGGTGGATTGGGGCAGATACGCAGTATTTT. It encodes CASRWIGADTQYF.

The chain has TRBV9 and TRBJ1-4, with D maybe TRBD1 (5 bases). Germline lookup yields CDR1 SGDLS and CDR2 YYNGEE. V lost 0 bases to trimming and J lost 8 bases, with 14 bases between them. CDR3 size: 15 residues. CDR3 in amino acids: CASSVAPQGGEKLFF. The DNA for the CDR3 is TGTGCCAGCAGCGTAGCCCCTCAGGGCGGGGAAAAACTGTTTTTT. The variable domain in full, with the rest retrieved from reference TRBV9 and TRBJ1-4, is DSGVTQTPKHLITATGQRVTLRCSPRSGDLSVYWYQQSLDQGLQFLIQYYNGEERAKGNILERFSAQQFPDLHSELNLSSLELGDSALYFCASSVAPQGGEKLFFGSGTQLSVL.